A selection of T cell receptor beta chains follows, all from one sample in a study of shared clonotypes between healthy human individuals. Data came from immunoSEQ multiplex PCR; TCRdb stores just in-frame clones and leaves some out. The sample lists more than 2,000,000 clones; approximately 90% were seen once. The sample consisted of naive CD4+ T cells sorted from blood. All receptors derive from a young man in good health. Both conserved end residues are part of each CDR3. The D gene is left open where the match is weak. Clone size is stated in some rows and not others, as once, few, many or a class when expanded.

D gene,J gene,V gene,clone size,CDR3 protein,CDR3 DNA
-,TRBJ1-2,TRBV5-4,-,CASSLDGSSGTF,TGTGCCAGCAGCTTGGATGGTTCTTCGGGCACCTTC
-,TRBJ2-1,TRBV6-4,-,CASSEGTGSYNEQFF,TGTGCCAGCAGTGAGGGGACGGGGTCCTACAATGAGCAGTTCTTC
TRBD2,TRBJ2-1,TRBV4-1,-,CASSQDRVGTSSKEQFF,TGCGCCAGCAGCCAAGATCGGGTGGGGACTAGCAGCAAGGAGCAGTTCTTC
TRBD1,TRBJ2-5,TRBV18,-,CASSPLAGGVETQYF,TGTGCCAGCTCACCACTCGCAGGGGGCGTCGAGACCCAGTACTTC
-,TRBJ1-2,TRBV5-1,few,CASSSDGGYGYTF,TGCGCCAGCAGCTCCGACGGGGGTTATGGCTACACCTTC
-,TRBJ2-2,TRBV19,-,CASSWRAVTGELFF,TGTGCCAGTAGTTGGAGGGCCGTCACCGGGGAGCTGTTTTTT
-,TRBJ1-2,TRBV7-9,-,CASSPRTAYYGYTF,TGTGCCAGCAGCCCCCGGACAGCTTACTATGGCTACACCTTC
-,TRBJ2-5,TRBV7-2,-,CASSQTQIHETQYF,TGTGCCAGCAGCCAGACCCAAATTCACGAGACCCAGTACTTC
-,TRBJ2-7,TRBV4-1,-,CASSNGLKGSGNEQYF,TGCGCCAGCAGCAACGGCCTTAAGGGTAGCGGAAACGAGCAGTACTTC
-,TRBJ1-6,TRBV6-1,-,CASSEPPSPLHF,TGTGCCAGCAGTGAACCCCCCTCACCCCTCCACTTT
-,TRBJ2-7,TRBV27,-,CASRSIPGYEQYF,TGTGCCAGCAGGTCCATCCCCGGCTACGAGCAGTACTTC
-,TRBJ2-3,TRBV5-4,once,CASSLNRVSTDTQYF,TGTGCCAGCAGCTTGAACAGGGTTAGCACAGATACGCAGTATTTT
TRBD1,TRBJ1-1,TRBV11-2,-,CASSLQGGKKNTEAFF,TGTGCCAGCAGCTTACAAGGGGGCAAGAAGAACACTGAAGCTTTCTTT
-,TRBJ2-2,TRBV5-4,few,CASRSSSESGELFF,TGTGCCAGCAGATCTAGCTCTGAGTCCGGGGAGCTGTTTTTT
-,TRBJ2-1,TRBV5-1,-,CATRLGSNNEQFF,TGCGCCACCAGATTGGGCTCCAACAATGAGCAGTTCTTC
-,TRBJ2-1,TRBV29-1,-,CSATGSAFEQFF,TGCAGCGCCACGGGGAGCGCTTTTGAGCAGTTCTTC
TRBD1,TRBJ1-2,TRBV6-6,-,CASSYGRGPGGYTF,TGTGCCAGCAGTTACGGCAGGGGGCCTGGTGGCTACACCTTC
TRBD2,TRBJ2-1,TRBV6-4,once,CASSVRSTSGFNEQFF,TGTGCCAGCAGTGTGAGATCGACTAGCGGTTTCAATGAGCAGTTCTTC
TRBD1,TRBJ2-3,TRBV5-4,-,CASSLGDRQGVSDTQYF,TGTGCCAGCAGCTTGGGGGACCGACAGGGGGTTTCAGATACGCAGTATTTT
-,TRBJ2-5,TRBV18,-,CASSPPMTVQETQYF,TGTGCCAGCTCACCACCTATGACAGTCCAAGAGACCCAGTACTTC
-,TRBJ2-2,TRBV6-1,-,CASTLAENTGELFF,TGTGCCAGCACCTTGGCAGAGAACACCGGGGAGCTGTTTTTT
-,TRBJ1-5,TRBV30,-,CAWSGLGNQPQHF,TGTGCCTGGAGTGGGTTAGGGAATCAGCCCCAGCATTTT
-,TRBJ2-1,TRBV18,-,CASSPLGAYNEQFF,TGTGCCAGCTCACCACTCGGGGCTTACAATGAGCAGTTCTTC
-,TRBJ1-3,TRBV19,-,CASRRLAGAGNTIYF,TGTGCCAGTCGACGATTGGCGGGGGCTGGAAACACCATATATTTT
-,TRBJ2-7,TRBV29-1,-,CSVMETLAYEQYF,TGCAGCGTGATGGAAACCCTAGCCTACGAGCAGTACTTC
-,TRBJ2-2,TRBV9,once,CASSVGFGELFF,TGTGCCAGCAGCGTAGGGTTCGGGGAGCTGTTTTTT
-,TRBJ2-5,TRBV20-1,once,CSARDRRTQYF,TGCAGTGCTAGAGATCGACGGACCCAGTACTTC
-,TRBJ1-6,TRBV30,-,CAWAQRLSSYNSPLHF,TGTGCCTGGGCCCAGAGATTGAGCTCCTATAATTCACCCCTCCACTTT
TRBD2,TRBJ2-2,TRBV4-2,-,CASSQDPLAGNTGELFF,TGTGCCAGCAGCCAAGATCCCCTAGCGGGGAACACCGGGGAGCTGTTTTTT
-,TRBJ1-5,TRBV5-5,-,CASSLGTYSNQPQHF,TGTGCCAGCAGCTTGGGAACCTATAGCAATCAGCCCCAGCATTTT
TRBD2,TRBJ2-2,TRBV7-2,-,CASSLIAGAITGELFF,TGTGCCAGCAGCCTCATAGCGGGAGCAATCACCGGGGAGCTGTTTTTT
-,TRBJ2-7,TRBV27,-,CASSLGQGFYEQYF,TGTGCCAGCAGTTTGGGGCAGGGTTTCTACGAGCAGTACTTC
TRBD2,TRBJ2-1,TRBV30,-,CAWKGAGNEQFF,TGTGCCTGGAAGGGAGCGGGGAATGAGCAGTTCTTC
-,TRBJ1-6,TRBV10-3,-,CAISKNPNSPLHF,TGTGCCATCAGTAAAAATCCCAATTCACCCCTCCACTTT
TRBD2,TRBJ2-1,TRBV5-1,-,CASSLGAGGSSYNEQFF,TGCGCCAGCAGCTTGGGCGCGGGGGGAAGCTCCTACAATGAGCAGTTCTTC
-,TRBJ2-1,TRBV5-4,-,CASSLGHTVNNEQFF,TGTGCCAGCAGCTTAGGACACACCGTGAACAATGAGCAGTTCTTC
TRBD2,TRBJ2-1,TRBV5-1,-,CASSMGLAFYNEQFF,TGCGCCAGCAGCATGGGACTAGCGTTCTACAATGAGCAGTTCTTC
-,TRBJ2-3,TRBV29-1,-,CSVGGNNTDTQYF,TGCAGCGTTGGCGGCAACAACACAGATACGCAGTATTTT
-,TRBJ2-2,TRBV2,-,CASSAHGSPGELFF,TGTGCCAGCAGTGCCCACGGGAGTCCCGGGGAGCTGTTTTTT
TRBD1,TRBJ1-5,TRBV19,-,CASRKGQNSNQPQHF,TGTGCCAGTAGGAAGGGACAGAATAGCAATCAGCCCCAGCATTTT
TRBD1,TRBJ2-3,TRBV7-2,-,CASSNRGTSTDTQYF,TGTGCCAGCAGCAACAGGGGGACTAGCACAGATACGCAGTATTTT
-,TRBJ2-1,TRBV18,-,CASSGQTINNEQFF,TGTGCCAGTTCCGGACAGACTATTAACAATGAGCAGTTCTTC
-,TRBJ1-1,TRBV2,-,CASRLRDSEAFF,TGTGCCAGCAGGCTTCGGGATTCCGAAGCTTTCTTT
-,TRBJ1-1,TRBV30,-,CAWSPRGQGWDTEAFF,TGTGCCTGGAGCCCCCGGGGTCAGGGGTGGGACACTGAAGCTTTCTTT
TRBD2,TRBJ2-2,TRBV6-1,-,CASSEALVRTQRERSGELFF,TGTGCCAGCAGTGAAGCGCTCGTAAGGACCCAGCGGGAGAGGTCCGGGGAGCTGTTTTTT
TRBD2,TRBJ2-2,TRBV28,once,CASSLPTSGRPGELFF,TGTGCCAGCAGTTTGCCCACTAGCGGGAGACCCGGGGAGCTGTTTTTT
TRBD1,TRBJ2-5,TRBV5-1,-,CASSKQGLETQYF,TGCGCCAGCAGCAAACAGGGGCTGGAGACCCAGTACTTC
-,TRBJ2-7,TRBV7-6,-,CASSAQGGVSYEQYF,TGTGCCAGCAGCGCACAGGGGGGGGTATCCTACGAGCAGTACTTC
-,TRBJ1-4,TRBV7-9,-,CASSLLIPGKGEKLFF,TGTGCCAGCAGCTTATTGATCCCCGGGAAAGGGGAAAAACTGTTTTTT
-,TRBJ2-5,TRBV6-4,once,CASSERLTLYQETQYF,TGTGCCAGCAGTGAGAGGTTGACCCTATACCAAGAGACCCAGTACTTC
-,TRBJ2-7,TRBV4-1,-,CASSQQGGDYEQYF,TGCGCCAGCAGCCAGCAGGGGGGGGACTACGAGCAGTACTTC
-,TRBJ1-1,TRBV18,once,CASSLRQGGVNTEAFF,TGTGCCAGCTCACTAAGGCAGGGAGGGGTGAACACTGAAGCTTTCTTT
TRBD1,TRBJ2-7,TRBV27,-,CASSLSGDRGTYEQYF,TGTGCCAGCAGTTTATCGGGGGACAGGGGGACCTACGAGCAGTACTTC
-,TRBJ2-7,TRBV5-6,once,CASSLGTGLSHEQYF,TGTGCCAGCAGCTTAGGAACAGGGCTTTCTCACGAGCAGTACTTC
-,TRBJ2-7,TRBV9,-,CASSVPPEGGKDASGAPRIEQYF,TGTGCCAGCAGCGTGCCCCCGGAAGGGGGGAAGGATGCCTCCGGGGCGCCCCGAATCGAGCAGTACTTC